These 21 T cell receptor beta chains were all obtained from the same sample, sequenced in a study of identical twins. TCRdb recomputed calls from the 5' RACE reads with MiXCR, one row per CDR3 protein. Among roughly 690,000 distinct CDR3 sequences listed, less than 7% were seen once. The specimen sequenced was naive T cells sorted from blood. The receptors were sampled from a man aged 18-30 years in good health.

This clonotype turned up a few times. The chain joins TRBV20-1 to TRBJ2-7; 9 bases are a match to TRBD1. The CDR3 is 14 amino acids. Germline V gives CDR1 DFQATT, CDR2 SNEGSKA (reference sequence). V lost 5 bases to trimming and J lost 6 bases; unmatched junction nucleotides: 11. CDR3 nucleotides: TGCAGTGCTCGAGGACAGGGGCCTGTTCGCGAGCAGTACTTC. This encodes CSARGQGPVREQYF.

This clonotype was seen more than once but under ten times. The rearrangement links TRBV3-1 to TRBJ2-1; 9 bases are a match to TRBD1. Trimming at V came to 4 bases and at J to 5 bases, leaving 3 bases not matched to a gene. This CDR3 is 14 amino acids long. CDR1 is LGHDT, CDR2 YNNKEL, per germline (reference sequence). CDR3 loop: CASSRGTGNNEQFF. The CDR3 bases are TGTGCCAGCAGCCGAGGGACAGGGAACAATGAGCAGTTCTTC.

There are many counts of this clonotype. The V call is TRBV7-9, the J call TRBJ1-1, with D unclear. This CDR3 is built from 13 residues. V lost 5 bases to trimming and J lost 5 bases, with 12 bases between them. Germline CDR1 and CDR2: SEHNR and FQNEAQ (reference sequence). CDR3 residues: CASSPTPITEAFF. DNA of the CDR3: TGTGCCAGCAGCCCTACCCCTATAACTGAAGCTTTCTTT.

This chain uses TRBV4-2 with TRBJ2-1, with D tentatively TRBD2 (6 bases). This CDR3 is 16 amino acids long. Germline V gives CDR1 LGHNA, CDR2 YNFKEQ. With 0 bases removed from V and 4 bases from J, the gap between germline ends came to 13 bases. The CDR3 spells CASSQDWLATYNEQFF. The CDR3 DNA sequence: TGTGCCAGCAGCCAAGATTGGCTAGCGACGTACAATGAGCAGTTCTTC.

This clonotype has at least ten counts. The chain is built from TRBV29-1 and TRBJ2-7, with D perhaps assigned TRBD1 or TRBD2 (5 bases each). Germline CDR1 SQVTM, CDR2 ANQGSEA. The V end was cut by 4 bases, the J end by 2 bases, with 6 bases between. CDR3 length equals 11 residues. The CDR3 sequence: CSVVGAYEQYF. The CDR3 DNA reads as TGCAGCGTTGTGGGGGCCTACGAGCAGTACTTC.

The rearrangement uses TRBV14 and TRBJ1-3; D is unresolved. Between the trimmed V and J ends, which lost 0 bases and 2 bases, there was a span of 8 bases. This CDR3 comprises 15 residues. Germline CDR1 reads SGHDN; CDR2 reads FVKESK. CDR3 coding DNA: TGTGCCAGCAGCCAAGATTACAACCCTGGAAACACCATATATTTT. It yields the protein CASSQDYNPGNTIYF.

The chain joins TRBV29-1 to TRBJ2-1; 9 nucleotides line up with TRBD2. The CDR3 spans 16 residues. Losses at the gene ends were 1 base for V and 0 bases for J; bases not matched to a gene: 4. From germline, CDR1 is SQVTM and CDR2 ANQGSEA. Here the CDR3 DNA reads TGCAGCGTTGAAGGGGGAGCGGGAGGCTCCTACAATGAGCAGTTCTTC. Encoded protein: CSVEGGAGGSYNEQFF.

CDR3 sequence: CATGIEQFF. Written as DNA, the CDR3 is TGTGCCACAGGGATTGAGCAGTTCTTC. J is TRBJ2-1 and V is TRBV2; tentative D call: TRBD1 (5 bases). In germline, CDR1 is SNHLY, CDR2 FYNNEI. This CDR3 comprises 9 residues. V was clipped by 10 bases and J by 9 bases, with 7 bases between them.

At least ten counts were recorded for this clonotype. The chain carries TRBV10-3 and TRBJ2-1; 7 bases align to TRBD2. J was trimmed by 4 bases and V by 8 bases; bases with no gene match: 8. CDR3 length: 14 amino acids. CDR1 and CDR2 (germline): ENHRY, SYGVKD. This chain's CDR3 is CAIGPAGTYNEQFF. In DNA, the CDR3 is TGTGCCATCGGGCCAGCGGGAACGTACAATGAGCAGTTCTTC.

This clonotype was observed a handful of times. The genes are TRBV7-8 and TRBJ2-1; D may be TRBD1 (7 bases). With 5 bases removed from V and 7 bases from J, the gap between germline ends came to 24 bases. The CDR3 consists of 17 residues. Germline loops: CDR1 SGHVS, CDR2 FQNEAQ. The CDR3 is CASSNPGGTSSGNEQFF. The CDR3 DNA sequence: TGTGCCAGCAGCAACCCAGGGGGGACAAGTTCTGGGAATGAGCAGTTCTTC.

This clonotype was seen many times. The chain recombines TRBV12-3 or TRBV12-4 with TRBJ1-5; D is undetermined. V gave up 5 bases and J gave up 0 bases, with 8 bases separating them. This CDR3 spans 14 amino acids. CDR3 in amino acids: CASSPLHSNQPQHF. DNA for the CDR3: TGTGCCAGCAGTCCCTTACATAGCAATCAGCCCCAGCATTTT.

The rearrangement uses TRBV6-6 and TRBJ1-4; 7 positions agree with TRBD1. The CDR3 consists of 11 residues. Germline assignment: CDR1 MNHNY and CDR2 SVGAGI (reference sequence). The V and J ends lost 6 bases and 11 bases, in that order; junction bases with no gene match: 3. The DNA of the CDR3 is TGTGCCAGCAGCCAGACAGGGAAACTGTTTTTT. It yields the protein CASSQTGKLFF.

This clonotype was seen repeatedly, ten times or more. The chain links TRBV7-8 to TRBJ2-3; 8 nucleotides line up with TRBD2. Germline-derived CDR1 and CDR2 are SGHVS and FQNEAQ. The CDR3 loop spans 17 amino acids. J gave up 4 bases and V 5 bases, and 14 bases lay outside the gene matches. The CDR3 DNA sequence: TGTGCCAGCAGCAATTACGCGGGGGACGGGGGGGCAGATACGCAGTATTTT. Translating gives CASSNYAGDGGADTQYF.

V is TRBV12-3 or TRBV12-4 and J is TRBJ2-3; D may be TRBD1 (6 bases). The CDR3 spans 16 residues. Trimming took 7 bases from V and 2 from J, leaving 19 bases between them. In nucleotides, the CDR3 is TGTGCCAGCACCATATCCCTGACAGGCTCCACAGATACGCAGTATTTT. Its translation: CASTISLTGSTDTQYF.

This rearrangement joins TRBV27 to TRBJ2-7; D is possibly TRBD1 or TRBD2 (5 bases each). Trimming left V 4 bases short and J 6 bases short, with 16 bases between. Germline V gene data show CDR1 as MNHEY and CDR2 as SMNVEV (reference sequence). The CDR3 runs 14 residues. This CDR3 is CASSSAGTLSEQYF. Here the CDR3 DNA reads TGTGCCAGCAGTTCCGCCGGGACCCTGTCCGAGCAGTACTTC.

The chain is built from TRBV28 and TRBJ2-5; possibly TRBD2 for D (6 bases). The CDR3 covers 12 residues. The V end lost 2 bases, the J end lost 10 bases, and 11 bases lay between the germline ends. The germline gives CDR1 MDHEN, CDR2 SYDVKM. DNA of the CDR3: TGTGCCAGCAGTTTAAATCTCGGGGGCCAGTACTTC. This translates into CASSLNLGGQYF.

CDR3 in amino acids: CSARDIAGGIYEQYV. The CDR3 DNA reads TGCAGTGCTAGAGACATAGCGGGAGGTATCTACGAGCAGTACGTC. The chain recombines TRBV20-1 with TRBJ2-7; 10 bases fit TRBD2. The CDR3 sequence is 15 residues long. J gave up 3 bases and V 0 bases, and 5 bases lay outside the gene matches. Germline loops: CDR1 DFQATT, CDR2 SNEGSKA (reference sequence).

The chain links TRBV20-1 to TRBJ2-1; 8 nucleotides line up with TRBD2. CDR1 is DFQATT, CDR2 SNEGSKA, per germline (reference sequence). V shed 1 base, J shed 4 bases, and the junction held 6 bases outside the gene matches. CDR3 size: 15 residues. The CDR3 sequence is CSARGETSEYNEQFF. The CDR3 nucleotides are TGCAGTGCTAGAGGGGAGACTAGCGAGTACAATGAGCAGTTCTTC.

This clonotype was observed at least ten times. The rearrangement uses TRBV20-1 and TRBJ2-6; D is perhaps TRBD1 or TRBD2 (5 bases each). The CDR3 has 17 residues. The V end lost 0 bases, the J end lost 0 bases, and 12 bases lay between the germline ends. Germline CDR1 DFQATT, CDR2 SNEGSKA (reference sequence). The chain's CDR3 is CSARETRGHSGANVLTF. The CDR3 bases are TGCAGTGCTAGAGAGACGAGGGGCCACTCTGGGGCCAACGTCCTGACTTTC.

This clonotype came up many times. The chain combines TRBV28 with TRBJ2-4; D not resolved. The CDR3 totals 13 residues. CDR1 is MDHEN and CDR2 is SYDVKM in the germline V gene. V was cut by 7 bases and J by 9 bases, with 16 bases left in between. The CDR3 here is CASNLKGLFIQYF. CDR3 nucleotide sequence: TGTGCCAGCAACTTGAAGGGTTTATTCATTCAGTACTTC.

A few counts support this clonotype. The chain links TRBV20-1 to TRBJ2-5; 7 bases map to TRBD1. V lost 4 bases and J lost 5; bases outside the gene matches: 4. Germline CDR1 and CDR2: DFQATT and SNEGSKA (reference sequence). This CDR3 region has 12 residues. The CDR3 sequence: CSAIVGGETQYF. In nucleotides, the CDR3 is TGCAGTGCTATAGTAGGGGGCGAGACCCAGTACTTC.